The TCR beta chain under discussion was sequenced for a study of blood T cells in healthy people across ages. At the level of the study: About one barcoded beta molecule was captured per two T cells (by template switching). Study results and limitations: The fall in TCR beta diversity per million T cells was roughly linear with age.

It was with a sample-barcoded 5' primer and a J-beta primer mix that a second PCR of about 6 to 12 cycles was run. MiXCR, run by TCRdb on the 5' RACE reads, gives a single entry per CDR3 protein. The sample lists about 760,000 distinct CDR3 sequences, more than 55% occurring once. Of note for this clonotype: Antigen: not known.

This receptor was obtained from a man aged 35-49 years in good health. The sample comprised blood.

CDR3 region: CASSLRGWVVTDTQYF. As DNA, the CDR3 is TGTGCCAGCAGCTTAAGGGGGTGGGTCGTCACAGATACGCAGTATTTT. The chain is built from TRBV7-3 and TRBJ2-3; D possibly matches TRBD1 or TRBD2 (5 bases each). The CDR3 covers 16 residues. Germline CDR1 SGHTA, CDR2 FQGTGA. V lost 1 base to trimming and J lost 2 bases, with 13 bases between them.